The T cell receptor (beta chain) described here comes from a study of OX40 agonist ivuxolimab in advanced cancers. Turning to the overall study: Ivuxolimab, which targeted the costimulatory receptor OX40 (CD134), was an agonistic, fully human IgG2 monoclonal antibody. Intravenous ivuxolimab was administered to patients every 2 weeks at six dose levels: 0.01, 0.1, 0.3, 1.5, 3 and 10 mg/kg. Among the roughly 50 dose-escalation patients, approximately 20 had hepatocellular carcinoma, 15 or so melanoma, 9 renal cell carcinoma and 9 head and neck cancer. A male proportion of around 83% and a mean age of approximately 62 years, ranging from roughly 20 to 80, were recorded for the dose-escalation cohort. Patients were allowed to have had prior anti-PD-1, anti-PD-L1 or anti-CTLA-4 therapy, and approximately 37% of the dose-escalation patients had been treated with checkpoint inhibitors. Partial responses occurred in three dose-escalation patients: two with cutaneous melanoma and one with hepatocellular carcinoma. The point of sequencing TCRbeta in the periphery was to test whether ivuxolimab changed TCR sequence diversity and drove clonal T-cell expansion. The paper covers the monotherapy dose-escalation part of the phase I ivuxolimab trial, which included N = 52 patients.

To sequence the TCRbeta CDR3 region, genomic DNA was isolated from the sorted cells. TCRbeta CDR3 regions were sequenced using the immunoSEQ Assay. Sourced from immuneACCESS, this table was stored by TCRdb with only in-frame sequences that have V and J called. A share of the clones is absent; for the studies checked, an unresolved V gene accounts for under half, and the remainder has no known explanation. The sample table records 23,000 or so clones; roughly 78% of these occur just once. Of the sample, 1.4% is held by the ten largest clones. This clone was seen just once. Its antigen is still unknown. The junction shows a germline mismatch at one end, possibly a read error. The trial excluded patients who had a history of autoimmune disease or who were on systemic immunosuppression. Peripheral blood for TCR sequencing was collected from all dose cohorts at baseline, on cycle 4 day 1, and on cycle 7 day 1. Samples came from an open-label, multicenter, first-in-human phase I dose-escalation trial of ivuxolimab. Adults with locally advanced or metastatic head and neck squamous cell, hepatocellular, melanoma or renal cell carcinoma were enrolled in the trial. Before TCR sequencing, CD4+ T cells and CD8+ T cells were sorted from peripheral blood as separate populations.

The full study reports these points: In the 0.1-3.0 mg/kg groups, partial responders had among the lowest normalized peripheral clonal expansion, particularly in CD8+ T cells. Which antigens the clonally expanded peripheral T cells were specific for was not determined. Low levels of normalized T-cell clonal expansion were also seen in some nonresponding patients. At doses of 0.1 to 3.0 mg/kg, clonal expansion of both CD4+ and CD8+ blood T cells was observed from baseline to week 6. After ivuxolimab, expanded clones were on average more numerous among CD8+ T cells than among CD4+ T cells.

Looking up the germline V gene (reference sequence) yields CDR1 SSHAT and CDR2 FNYEAQ. Spanning cysteine to phenylalanine, the CDR3 consists of 16 amino acids. Just the 48-base CDR3 DNA is kept, in frame starting at base 1. The TCR sequence derives from an adult with an advanced solid tumor such as melanoma, head and neck, liver or kidney cancer. This receptor chain uses TRBV7-7 and TRBJ2-2; a tentative D call is TRBD2 (6 bases match). This material consisted of CD4+ or CD8+ T cells sorted from blood, taken in a trial of the OX40 agonist ivuxolimab. Here the CDR3 is given as CASTLASGPGTGELFF. In nucleotides, the sequence is TGTGCTAGCACCCTAGCGTCGGGGCCGGGCACCGGGGAGCTGTTTTTT.